Presented here are 23 T cell receptor beta chains from one specimen sequenced in a study of long-term antiretroviral therapy in people with HIV. At the survey level, the v3.0 immunoSEQ assay was run. Clones were sequenced by immunoSEQ multiplex PCR, and TCRdb holds only the in-frame ones, with some missing. This sample has about 18,000 clones, with around 92% found just once. The sample here was unsorted PBMCs, taken 3 years after starting antiretroviral therapy. Source of these receptors: a man aged 50 to 59 with HIV.

The chain couples TRBV5-1 to TRBJ2-1; D call uncertain. This CDR3 is 12 amino acids long. The germline gives CDR1 SGHRS, CDR2 YFSETQ. Trimming stripped 7 bases from V and 3 bases from J, with 8 bases between. The CDR3 region has the DNA TGCGCCAGCGAGAGCGACTACAATGAGCAGTTCTTC. This gives the protein CASESDYNEQFF.

This chain connects TRBV6-5 to TRBJ2-1, with D perhaps TRBD1 (7 bases). CDR3 length: 15 residues. Trimming left V 5 bases short and J 8 bases short, with 19 bases between. Germline CDR1 reads MNHEY; CDR2 reads SVGAGI. CDR3 DNA: TGTGCCAGCAGTCAAGACAGGGAGGTTTGCCATGAGCAGTTCTTC. Translating it yields CASSQDREVCHEQFF.

V and J are TRBV10-1 and TRBJ2-2; D remains ambiguous. V was pared by 4 bases and J by 6 bases, with 9 bases between. Germline values: CDR1 WNHNN, CDR2 SYGVQD (reference sequence). This CDR3 has 13 residues. This CDR3 reads CASSALTSGELFF. The CDR3 DNA reads as TGCGCCAGCAGTGCATTAACGTCCGGGGAGCTGTTTTTT.

The rearrangement links TRBV18 to TRBJ2-7; 7 bases are a match to TRBD1. Per the germline V gene, CDR1 is KGHSH and CDR2 is LQKENI. The CDR3 spans 15 residues. After removal of 2 bases from V and 3 bases from J, the junction contained 7 bases not matched to a gene. The CDR3 bases are TGTGCCAGCTCACCAGTTACAGGGGCGGGCTACGAGCAGTACTTC. As protein: CASSPVTGAGYEQYF.

V and J are TRBV11-2 and TRBJ1-1; perhaps TRBD1 as D (5 bases). This CDR3 has 17 residues. Trimming removed 0 bases from V and 5 bases from J, with 19 bases in between. CDR1 and CDR2 from the germline V gene are SGHAT and FQNNGV. The chain's CDR3 is CASSLERFQYGGTEAFF. In DNA form, the CDR3 reads TGTGCCAGCAGCTTAGAGAGATTTCAATACGGGGGGACTGAAGCTTTCTTT.

This chain uses TRBV7-2 with TRBJ2-7, with 10 bases that match TRBD2. This CDR3 region has 15 residues. The J segment lost 3 bases and the V segment lost 3 bases, leaving 5 bases of the junction unmatched. CDR1 is SGHTA and CDR2 is FQGNSA in the germline V gene. DNA for the CDR3: TGTGCCAGCAGCTTGATGTCTAGCGGGGGCTACGAGCAGTACTTC. Its protein product is CASSLMSSGGYEQYF.

This clone was recorded only once. A read error may produce the germline difference seen at one junction end. V is TRBV19 and J is TRBJ2-7; 7 nucleotides match TRBD1. Germline V gene sequence: CDR1 LNHDA, CDR2 SQIVND (reference sequence). The CDR3 covers 13 residues. In DNA, the CDR3 is TGTGCCAGCAGTAGAGGGGGCACCTACGAGCAGTACTTC. Its protein product is CASSRGGTYEQYF.

This clone was recorded a few times. This chain connects TRBV27 to TRBJ1-2; D is unclear. The germline gives CDR1 MNHEY, CDR2 SMNVEV (reference sequence). The CDR3 is 13 residues long. Trimming took 6 bases from V and 1 from J, leaving 9 bases between them. This chain's CDR3 is CASSPQSNYGYTF. The CDR3 bases are TGTGCCAGCAGCCCACAGAGTAACTATGGCTACACCTTC.

The chain combines TRBV11-2 with TRBJ2-3; D uncertain. Germline assignment: CDR1 SGHAT and CDR2 FQNNGV. V was clipped by 7 bases and J by 2 bases, with 4 bases between them. The CDR3 contains 11 residues. The CDR3: CASMVTDTQYF. CDR3 DNA: TGTGCCAGCATGGTCACAGATACGCAGTATTTT. Drawing the rest from reference TRBV11-2 and TRBJ2-3, the complete variable domain is EAGVAQSPRYKIIEKRQSVAFWCNPISGHATLYWYQQILGQGPKLLIQFQNNGVVDDSQLPKDRFSAERLKGVDSTLKIQPAKLEDSAVYLCASMVTDTQYFGPGTRLTVL.

This chain links TRBV5-1 with TRBJ1-6, with TRBD1 matching 9 bases. Germline CDR1 SGHRS, CDR2 YFSETQ. The CDR3 covers 15 residues. V lost 3 bases and J lost 11; bases outside the gene matches: 9. The CDR3 DNA reads TGCGCCAGCAGCTACTCCGGGACAGGGACGACACCCCTCCACTTT. Protein: CASSYSGTGTTPLHF.

The chain links TRBV7-9 to TRBJ1-2; D perhaps matches TRBD1 (5 bases). With 2 bases removed from V and 7 bases from J, the gap between germline ends came to 11 bases. The V gene's germline CDR1 is SEHNR and CDR2 FQNEAQ (reference sequence). The CDR3 loop spans 13 amino acids. CDR3 amino acids: CASSLLGGGGYTF. The CDR3, as DNA: TGTGCCAGCAGCTTACTGGGGGGGGGTGGCTACACCTTC.

V gene TRBV6-5 combines with J gene TRBJ2-7; weak D call: TRBD2 (6 bases). Trimming removed 5 bases at V and 1 base at J, with 12 bases between. This CDR3 is built from 14 residues. The germline V gene encodes CDR1 MNHEY and CDR2 SVGAGI. DNA for the CDR3: TGTGCCAGCAGTAGGAGCGGGTATTCCTACGAGCAGTACTTC. This codes for CASSRSGYSYEQYF.

The V gene is TRBV30, the J gene TRBJ1-5; unclear D gene. CDR1 is GTSNPN and CDR2 is SVGIG in the germline V gene (reference sequence). CDR3 length: 13 amino acids. V lost 5 bases and J lost 0, with 8 bases in between. CDR3 DNA sequence: TGTGCCTGGTCGGAAAGTAGCAATCAGCCCCAGCATTTT. Amino acid sequence: CAWSESSNQPQHF.

This chain connects TRBV5-4 to TRBJ2-6; the D is unclear. CDR1 and CDR2 (germline): SGHNT, YYREEE (reference sequence). The CDR3 spans 15 residues. V was cut by 2 bases and J by 4 bases, with 10 bases left in between. The CDR3 loop reads CASSFLPEGANVLTF. The CDR3 DNA reads as TGTGCCAGCAGCTTCCTCCCTGAGGGGGCCAACGTCCTGACTTTC.

The V gene is TRBV27, the J gene TRBJ2-2; D perhaps matches TRBD1 (6 bases). The CDR3 contains 14 residues. Trimming took off 10 bases at V and 5 bases at J, with 17 bases between the two ends. Germline assignment: CDR1 MNHEY and CDR2 SMNVEV (reference sequence). The CDR3 region is CATQGRRQTGELFF. CDR3 in DNA: TGTGCCACCCAGGGGCGCCGCCAAACCGGGGAGCTGTTTTTT.

The rearrangement uses TRBV6-6 and TRBJ2-7; TRBD1 matches at 8 bases. The CDR3 is 14 amino acids. Germline V lookup: CDR1 MNHNY, CDR2 SVGAGI (reference sequence). The V segment lost 2 bases and the J segment 3 bases; nucleotides outside the gene matches: 3. The CDR3 loop is CASSYGQGSYEQYF. In DNA form, the CDR3 reads TGTGCCAGCAGTTACGGACAGGGTAGCTACGAGCAGTACTTC.

The chain couples TRBV13 to TRBJ2-7; 8 bases align to TRBD1. This CDR3 spans 17 amino acids. Germline CDR1 is PRHDT and CDR2 is FYEKMQ (reference sequence). After removal of 2 bases from V and 6 bases from J, the junction contained 15 bases not matched to a gene. CDR3 loop: CASSLNVRTGPAGEQYF. Written as DNA, the CDR3 is TGTGCCAGCAGCTTAAATGTCCGGACAGGGCCGGCTGGCGAGCAGTACTTC.

The V and J genes are TRBV11-2 and TRBJ1-1, with D perhaps matching TRBD1 (6 bases). Germline-derived CDR1 and CDR2 are SGHAT and FQNNGV. The CDR3 sequence is 14 residues long. Trimming left V 3 bases short and J 10 bases short, with 18 bases between. The CDR3 protein is CASSLLNRAFGAFF. In DNA form, the CDR3 reads TGTGCCAGCAGCTTGTTAAACAGGGCCTTTGGAGCTTTCTTT.

This clone came up a few times. The gene calls are TRBV11-2 and TRBJ2-3, with D hard to call. V lost 3 bases to trimming and J lost 0 bases, with 10 bases between them. Germline CDR1 SGHAT, CDR2 FQNNGV. This CDR3 has 15 amino acids. CDR3: CASSLGGASTDTQYF. In nucleotides, the CDR3 is TGTGCCAGCAGCTTGGGTGGTGCTAGCACAGATACGCAGTATTTT.

This clone is a singleton in its sample. The chain recombines TRBV15 with TRBJ1-2; possibly TRBD1 for D (5 bases). V lost 0 bases and J 4 bases, leaving 6 bases between the germline ends. Germline V gene lookup returns CDR1 LNHNV and CDR2 YYDKDF (reference sequence). The CDR3 sequence is 13 residues long. CDR3 in amino acids: CATSREGTYGYTF. In DNA, the CDR3 is TGTGCCACCAGCAGAGAAGGGACCTATGGCTACACCTTC.

In DNA, the CDR3 is TGTGCCAGCAGATCTACACAGGTCCCGGGCACTGAAGCTTTCTTT. Protein sequence: CASRSTQVPGTEAFF. The rearrangement uses TRBV2 and TRBJ1-1, with D possibly TRBD1 on 5 matching bases. V gave up 6 bases and J gave up 4 bases, with 18 bases separating them. Germline CDR1 reads SNHLY; CDR2 reads FYNNEI. The CDR3 totals 15 residues. The full variable domain, its missing parts supplied by reference TRBV2 and TRBJ1-1, is EPEVTQTPSHQVTQMGQEVILRCVPISNHLYFYWYRQILGQKVEFLVSFYNNEISEKSEIFDDQFSVERPDGSNFTLKIRSTKLEDSAMYFCASRSTQVPGTEAFFGQGTRLTVV.

The CDR3 here is CASTTRETQYF. The CDR3 DNA is TGTGCCAGCACCACCCGGGAGACCCAGTACTTC. This chain joins TRBV2 and TRBJ2-5, with no clear D. The germline gives CDR1 SNHLY, CDR2 FYNNEI. CDR3 size: 11 residues. With 7 bases removed from V and 5 bases from J, the gap between germline ends came to 8 bases.

The CDR3 protein is CAWSVGGGTEAFF. As DNA, the CDR3 is TGTGCCTGGAGTGTAGGGGGTGGCACTGAAGCTTTCTTT. This chain joins TRBV30 and TRBJ1-1, with a weak D call TRBD1 (6 bases). The germline V gene encodes CDR1 GTSNPN and CDR2 SVGIG (reference sequence). The CDR3 length is 13 residues. Trimming took off 0 bases at V and 4 bases at J, with 9 bases between the two ends.